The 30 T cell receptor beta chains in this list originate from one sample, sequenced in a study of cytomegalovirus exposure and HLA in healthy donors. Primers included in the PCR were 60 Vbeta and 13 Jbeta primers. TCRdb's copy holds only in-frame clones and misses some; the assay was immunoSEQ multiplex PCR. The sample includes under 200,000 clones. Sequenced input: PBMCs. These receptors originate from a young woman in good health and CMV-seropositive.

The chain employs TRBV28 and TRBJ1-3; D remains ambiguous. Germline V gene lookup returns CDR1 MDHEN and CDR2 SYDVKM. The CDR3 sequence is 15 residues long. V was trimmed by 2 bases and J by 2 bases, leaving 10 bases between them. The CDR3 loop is CASSLAGVTGNTIYF. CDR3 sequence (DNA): TGTGCCAGCAGTTTAGCGGGAGTAACTGGAAACACCATATATTTT.

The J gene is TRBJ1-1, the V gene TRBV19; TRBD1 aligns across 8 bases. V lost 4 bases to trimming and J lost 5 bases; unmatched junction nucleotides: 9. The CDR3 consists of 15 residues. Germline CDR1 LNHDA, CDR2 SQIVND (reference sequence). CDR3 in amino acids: CASSTWTGRRTEAFF. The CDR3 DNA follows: TGTGCCAGTAGTACGTGGACAGGGCGGAGGACTGAAGCTTTCTTT. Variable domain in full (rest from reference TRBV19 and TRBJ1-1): DGGITQSPKYLFRKEGQNVTLSCEQNLNHDAMYWYRQDPGQGLRLIYYSQIVNDFQKGDIAEGYSVSREKKESFPLTVTSAQKNPTAFYLCASSTWTGRRTEAFFGQGTRLTVV.

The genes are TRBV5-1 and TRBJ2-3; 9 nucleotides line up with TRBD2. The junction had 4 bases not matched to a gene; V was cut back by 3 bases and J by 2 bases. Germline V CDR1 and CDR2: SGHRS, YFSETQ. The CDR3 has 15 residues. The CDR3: CASSYSGRLTDTQYF. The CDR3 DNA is TGCGCCAGCAGCTATAGCGGGAGACTCACAGATACGCAGTATTTT.

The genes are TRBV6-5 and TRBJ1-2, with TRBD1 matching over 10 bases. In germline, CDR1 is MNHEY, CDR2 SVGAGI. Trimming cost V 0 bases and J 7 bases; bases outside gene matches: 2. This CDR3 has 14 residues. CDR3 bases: TGTGCCAGCAGTTACTCGACAGGGGGCCGTGGCTACACCTTC. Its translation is CASSYSTGGRGYTF.

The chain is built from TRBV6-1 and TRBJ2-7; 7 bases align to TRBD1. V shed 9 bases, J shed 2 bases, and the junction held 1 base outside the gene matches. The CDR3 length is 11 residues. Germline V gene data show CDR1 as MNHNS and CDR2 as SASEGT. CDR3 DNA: TGTGCCAGTGGACAGGCCTACGAGCAGTACTTC. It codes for CASGQAYEQYF.

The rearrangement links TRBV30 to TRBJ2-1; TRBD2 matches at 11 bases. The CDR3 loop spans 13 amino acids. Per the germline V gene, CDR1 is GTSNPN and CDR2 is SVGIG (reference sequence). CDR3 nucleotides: TGTTCATTCCTAGCGGGAGGAAATAATGAGCAGTTCTTC. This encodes CSFLAGGNNEQFF.

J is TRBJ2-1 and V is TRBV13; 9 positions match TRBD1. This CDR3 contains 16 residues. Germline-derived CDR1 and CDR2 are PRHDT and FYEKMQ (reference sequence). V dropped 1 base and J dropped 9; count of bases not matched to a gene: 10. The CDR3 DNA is TGTGCCAGCAGCTTAGCCCCCGGACAGGGGTTAGGTGAGCAGTTCTTC. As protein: CASSLAPGQGLGEQFF.

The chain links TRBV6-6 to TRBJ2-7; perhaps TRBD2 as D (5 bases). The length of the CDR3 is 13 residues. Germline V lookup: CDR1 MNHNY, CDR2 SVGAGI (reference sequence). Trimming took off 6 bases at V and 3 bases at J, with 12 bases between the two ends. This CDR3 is CASSPYGDYEQYF. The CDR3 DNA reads TGTGCCAGCAGCCCCTACGGGGACTACGAGCAGTACTTC.

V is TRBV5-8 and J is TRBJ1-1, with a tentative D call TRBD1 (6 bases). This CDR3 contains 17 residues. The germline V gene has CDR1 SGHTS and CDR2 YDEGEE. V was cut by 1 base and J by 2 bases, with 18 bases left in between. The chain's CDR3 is CASSLLIGTTRNTEAFF. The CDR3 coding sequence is TGTGCCAGCAGCTTGCTTATTGGGACAACACGAAACACTGAAGCTTTCTTT.

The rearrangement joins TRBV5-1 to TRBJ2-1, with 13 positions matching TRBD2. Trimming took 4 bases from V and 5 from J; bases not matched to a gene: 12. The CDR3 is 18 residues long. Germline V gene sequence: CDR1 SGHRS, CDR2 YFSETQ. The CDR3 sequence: CASSTLTSGGPGDNEQFF. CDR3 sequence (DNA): TGCGCCAGCAGCACATTGACTAGCGGGGGGCCCGGGGACAATGAGCAGTTCTTC. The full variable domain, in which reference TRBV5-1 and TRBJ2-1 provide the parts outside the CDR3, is KAGVTQTPRYLIKTRGQQVTLSCSPISGHRSVSWYQQTPGQGLQFLFEYFSETQRNKGNFPGRFSGRQFSNSRSEMNVSTLELGDSALYLCASSTLTSGGPGDNEQFFGPGTRLTVL.

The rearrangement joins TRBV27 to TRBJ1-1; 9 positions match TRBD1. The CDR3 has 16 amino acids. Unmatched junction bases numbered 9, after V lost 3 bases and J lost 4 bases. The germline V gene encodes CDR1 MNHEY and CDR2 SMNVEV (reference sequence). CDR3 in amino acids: CASSFTGGVGVTEAFF. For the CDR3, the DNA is TGTGCCAGCAGTTTTACAGGGGGCGTTGGGGTCACTGAAGCTTTCTTT.

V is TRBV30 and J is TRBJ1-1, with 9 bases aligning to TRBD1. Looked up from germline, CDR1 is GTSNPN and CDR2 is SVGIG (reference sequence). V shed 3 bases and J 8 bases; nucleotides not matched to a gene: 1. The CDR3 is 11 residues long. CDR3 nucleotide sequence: TGTGCCTGGAGAGGGACAGGGGAAGCTTTCTTT. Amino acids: CAWRGTGEAFF.

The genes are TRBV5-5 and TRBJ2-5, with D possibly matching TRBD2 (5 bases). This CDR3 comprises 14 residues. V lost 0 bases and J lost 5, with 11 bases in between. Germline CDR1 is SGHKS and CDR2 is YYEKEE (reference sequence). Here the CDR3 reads CASSLAVRRETQYF. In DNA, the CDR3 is TGTGCCAGCAGCTTGGCCGTACGGAGGGAGACCCAGTACTTC.

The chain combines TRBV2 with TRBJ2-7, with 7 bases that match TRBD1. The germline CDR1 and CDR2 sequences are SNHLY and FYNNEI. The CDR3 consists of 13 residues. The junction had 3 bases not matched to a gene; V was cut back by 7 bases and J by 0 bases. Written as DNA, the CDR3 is TGTGCCAGCACCAGGGACAGCTCCTACGAGCAGTACTTC. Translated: CASTRDSSYEQYF.

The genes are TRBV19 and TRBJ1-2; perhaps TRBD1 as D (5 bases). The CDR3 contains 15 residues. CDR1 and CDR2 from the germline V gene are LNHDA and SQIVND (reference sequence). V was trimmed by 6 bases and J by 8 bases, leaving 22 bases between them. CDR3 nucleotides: TGTGCCAGTAGAGTATCCAGCGGGGGGAGGAGAGGCTACACCTTC. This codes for CASRVSSGGRRGYTF.

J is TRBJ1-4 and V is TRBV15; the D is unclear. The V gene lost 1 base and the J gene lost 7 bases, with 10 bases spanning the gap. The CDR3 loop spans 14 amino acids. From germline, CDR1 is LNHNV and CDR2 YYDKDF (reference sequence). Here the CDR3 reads CATSRGGKGEKLFF. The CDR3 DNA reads TGTGCCACCAGCAGAGGAGGGAAGGGTGAAAAACTGTTTTTT.

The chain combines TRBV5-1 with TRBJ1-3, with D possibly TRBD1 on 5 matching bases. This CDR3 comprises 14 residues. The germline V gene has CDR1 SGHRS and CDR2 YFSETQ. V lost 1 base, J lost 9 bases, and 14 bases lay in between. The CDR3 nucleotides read TGCGCCAGCAGCTTGCAGGGAGGGCAGGGCACCATATATTTT. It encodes CASSLQGGQGTIYF.

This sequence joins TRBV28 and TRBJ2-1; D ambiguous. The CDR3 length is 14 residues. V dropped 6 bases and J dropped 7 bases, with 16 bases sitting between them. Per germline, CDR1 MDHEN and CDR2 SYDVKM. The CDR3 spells CASSSWVQLNEQFF. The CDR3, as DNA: TGTGCCAGCAGCTCGTGGGTTCAACTAAATGAGCAGTTCTTC.

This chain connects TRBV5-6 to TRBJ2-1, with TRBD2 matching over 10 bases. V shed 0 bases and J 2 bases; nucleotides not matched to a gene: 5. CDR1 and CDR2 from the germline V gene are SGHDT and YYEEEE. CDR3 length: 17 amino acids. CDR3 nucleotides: TGTGCCAGCAGCTTGGGGGGGCTAGCGGGGGCCTACAATGAGCAGTTCTTC. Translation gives CASSLGGLAGAYNEQFF.

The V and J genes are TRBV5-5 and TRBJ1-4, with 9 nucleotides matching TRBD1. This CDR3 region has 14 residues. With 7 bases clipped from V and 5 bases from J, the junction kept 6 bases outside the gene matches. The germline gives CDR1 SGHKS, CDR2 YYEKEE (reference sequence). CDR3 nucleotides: TGTGCCAGCGGACCCGGGACAGGGAATGAAAAACTGTTTTTT. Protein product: CASGPGTGNEKLFF.

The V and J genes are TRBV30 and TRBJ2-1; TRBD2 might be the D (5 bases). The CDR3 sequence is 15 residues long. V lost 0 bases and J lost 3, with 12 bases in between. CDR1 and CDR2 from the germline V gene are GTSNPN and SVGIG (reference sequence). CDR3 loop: CAWSVLRGYYNEQFF. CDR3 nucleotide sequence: TGTGCCTGGAGTGTATTGCGCGGGTACTACAATGAGCAGTTCTTC.

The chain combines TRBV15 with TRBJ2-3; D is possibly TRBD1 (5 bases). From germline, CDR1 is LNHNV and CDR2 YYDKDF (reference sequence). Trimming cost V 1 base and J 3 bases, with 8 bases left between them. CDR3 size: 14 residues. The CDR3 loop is CATSRGQLTDTQYF. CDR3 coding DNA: TGTGCCACCAGCAGAGGACAGTTGACAGATACGCAGTATTTT.

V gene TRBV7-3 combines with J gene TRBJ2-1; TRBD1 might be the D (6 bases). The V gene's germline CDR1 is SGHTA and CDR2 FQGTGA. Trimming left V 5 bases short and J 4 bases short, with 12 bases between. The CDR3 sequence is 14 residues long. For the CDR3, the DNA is TGTGCCAGCAGCCCTGGACAGTCATACAATGAGCAGTTCTTC. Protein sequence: CASSPGQSYNEQFF.

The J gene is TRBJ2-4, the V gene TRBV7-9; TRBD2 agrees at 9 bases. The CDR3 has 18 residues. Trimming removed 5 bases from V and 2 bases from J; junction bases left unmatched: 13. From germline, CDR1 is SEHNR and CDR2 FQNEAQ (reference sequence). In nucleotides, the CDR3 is TGTGCCAGCAGCCCACTCTTAGCGGGAGTTGTGACCAAAAACATTCAGTACTTC. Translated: CASSPLLAGVVTKNIQYF.

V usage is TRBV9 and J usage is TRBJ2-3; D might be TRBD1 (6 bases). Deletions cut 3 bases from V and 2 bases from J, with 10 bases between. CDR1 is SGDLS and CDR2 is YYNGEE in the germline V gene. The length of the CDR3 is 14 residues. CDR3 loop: CASSGTGYTDTQYF. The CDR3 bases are TGTGCCAGCAGCGGCACAGGGTACACAGATACGCAGTATTTT.

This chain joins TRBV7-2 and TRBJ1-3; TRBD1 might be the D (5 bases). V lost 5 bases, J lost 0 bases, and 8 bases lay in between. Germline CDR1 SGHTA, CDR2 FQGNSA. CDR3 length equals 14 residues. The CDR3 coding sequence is TGTGCCAGCAGCGAAGGGGTCTCTGGAAACACCATATATTTT. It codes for CASSEGVSGNTIYF.

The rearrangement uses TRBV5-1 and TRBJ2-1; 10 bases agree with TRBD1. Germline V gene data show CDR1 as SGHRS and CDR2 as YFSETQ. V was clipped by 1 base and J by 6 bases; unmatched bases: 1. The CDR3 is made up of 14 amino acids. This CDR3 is CASSLRTGGNEQFF. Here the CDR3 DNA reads TGCGCCAGCAGCTTGAGGACAGGGGGCAATGAGCAGTTCTTC.

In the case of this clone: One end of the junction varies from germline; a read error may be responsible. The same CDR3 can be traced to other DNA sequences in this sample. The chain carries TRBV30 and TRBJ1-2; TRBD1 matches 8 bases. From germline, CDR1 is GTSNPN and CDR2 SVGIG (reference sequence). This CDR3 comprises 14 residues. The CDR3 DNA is TGCGCCTGGAGTGCTCGGGACAGGCGGGGTGGCTACACCTTC. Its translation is CAWSARDRRGGYTF.

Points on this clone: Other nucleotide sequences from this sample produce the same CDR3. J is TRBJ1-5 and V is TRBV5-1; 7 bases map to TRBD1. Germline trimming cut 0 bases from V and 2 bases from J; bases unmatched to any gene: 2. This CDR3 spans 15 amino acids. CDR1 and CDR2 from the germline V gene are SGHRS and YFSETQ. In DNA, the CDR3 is TGCGCCAGCAGCTTGGAAGGGGGCGGCAATCAGCCCCAGCATTTT. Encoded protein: CASSLEGGGNQPQHF. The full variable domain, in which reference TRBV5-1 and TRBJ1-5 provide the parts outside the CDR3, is KAGVTQTPRYLIKTRGQQVTLSCSPISGHRSVSWYQQTPGQGLQFLFEYFSETQRNKGNFPGRFSGRQFSNSRSEMNVSTLELGDSALYLCASSLEGGGNQPQHFGDGTRLSIL.

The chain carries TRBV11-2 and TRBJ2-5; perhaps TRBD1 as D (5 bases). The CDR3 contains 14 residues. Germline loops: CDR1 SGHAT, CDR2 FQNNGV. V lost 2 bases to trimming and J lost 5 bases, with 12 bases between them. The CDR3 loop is CASSLWLKGETQYF. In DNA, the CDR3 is TGTGCCAGCAGCTTATGGCTAAAGGGGGAGACCCAGTACTTC.